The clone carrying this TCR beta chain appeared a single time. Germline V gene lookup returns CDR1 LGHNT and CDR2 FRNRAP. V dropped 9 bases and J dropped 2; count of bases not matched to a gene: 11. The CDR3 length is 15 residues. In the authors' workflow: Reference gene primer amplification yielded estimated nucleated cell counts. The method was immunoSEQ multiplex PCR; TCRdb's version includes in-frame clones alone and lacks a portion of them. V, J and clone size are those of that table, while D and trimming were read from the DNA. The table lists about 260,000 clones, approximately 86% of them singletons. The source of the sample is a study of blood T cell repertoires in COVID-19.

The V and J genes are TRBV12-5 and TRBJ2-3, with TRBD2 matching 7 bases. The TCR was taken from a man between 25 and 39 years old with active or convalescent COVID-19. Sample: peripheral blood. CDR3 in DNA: TGTGCTAGCGGACTAGGAACAGATAACACAGATACGCAGTATTTT. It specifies CASGLGTDNTDTQYF. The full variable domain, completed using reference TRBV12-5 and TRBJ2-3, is DARVTQTPRHKVTEMGQEVTMRCQPILGHNTVFWYRQTMMQGLELLAYFRNRAPLDDSGMPKDRFSAEMPDATLATLKIQPSEPRDSAVYFCASGLGTDNTDTQYFGPGTRLTVL.